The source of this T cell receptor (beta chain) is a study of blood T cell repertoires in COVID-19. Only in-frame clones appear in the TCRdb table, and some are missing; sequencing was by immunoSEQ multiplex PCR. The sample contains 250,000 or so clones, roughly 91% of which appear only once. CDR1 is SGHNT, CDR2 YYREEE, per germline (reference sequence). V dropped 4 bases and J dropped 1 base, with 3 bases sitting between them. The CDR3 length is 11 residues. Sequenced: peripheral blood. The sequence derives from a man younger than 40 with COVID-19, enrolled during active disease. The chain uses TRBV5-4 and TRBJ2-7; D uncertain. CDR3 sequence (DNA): TGTGCCAGCAGCCCTTCCTACGAGCAGTACTTC. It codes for CASSPSYEQYF. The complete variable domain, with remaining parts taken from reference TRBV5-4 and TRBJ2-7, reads ETGVTQSPTHLIKTRGQQVTLRCSSQSGHNTVSWYQQALGQGPQFIFQYYREEENGRGNFPPRFSGLQFPNYSSELNVNALELDDSALYLCASSPSYEQYFGPGTRLTVT.